The 10 T cell receptor beta chains listed next were all sequenced from one sample in a study of shared clonotypes between healthy human individuals. The table came from immunoSEQ multiplex PCR; TCRdb's copy has only in-frame clones and leaves some out. The sample yields 450,000 or so clones, roughly three quarters seen once. The sample comprised PBMCs. The receptors were gathered from a woman aged 40 to 50 in good health. Some clones in this sample may be carry-over from other donors' samples.

V and J are TRBV28 and TRBJ2-7, with 8 bases matching TRBD2. J was trimmed by 5 bases and V by 6 bases; bases with no gene match: 15. Germline CDR1 is MDHEN and CDR2 is SYDVKM. This CDR3 region has 16 residues. CDR3 amino acids: CASSNDIAGLLDEQYF. The CDR3 region has the DNA TGTGCCAGCAGCAATGACATAGCGGGACTGCTTGACGAGCAGTACTTC.

J is TRBJ2-3 and V is TRBV5-8; D uncertain. This CDR3 is 13 amino acids long. Trimming removed 1 base at V and 5 bases at J, with 8 bases between. CDR1 and CDR2 (germline): SGHTS, YDEGEE. Written as DNA, the CDR3 is TGTGCCAGCAGCTTGTTTCTCGGAGATACGCAGTATTTT. Translating it yields CASSLFLGDTQYF. Drawing the rest from reference TRBV5-8 and TRBJ2-3, the complete variable domain is EAGVTQSPTHLIKTRGQQATLRCSPISGHTSVYWYQQALGLGLQFLLWYDEGEERNRGNFPPRFSGRQFPNYSSELNVNALELEDSALYLCASSLFLGDTQYFGPGTRLTVL.

V usage is TRBV2 and J usage is TRBJ1-3; D uncertain. Trimming removed 6 bases from V and 1 base from J, with 7 bases in between. The CDR3 has 13 residues. CDR1 is SNHLY, CDR2 FYNNEI, per germline. CDR3 nucleotides: TGTGCCAGCAGGCGAGGGTCTGGAAACACCATATATTTT. Translating gives CASRRGSGNTIYF.

About this clone: A far larger clone is off by one base, so a read error is likely. At the DNA level, this CDR3 is encoded by other sequences in the same sample as well. This chain connects TRBV20-1 to TRBJ2-1; D not certain. This CDR3 region has 10 residues. Germline V lookup: CDR1 DFQATT, CDR2 SNEGSKA (reference sequence). The CDR3 region has the DNA TGTAGTGCCCCGCTGCGTGAGCAGTTCTTC. Translating gives CSAPLREQFF.

The V and J genes are TRBV7-2 and TRBJ2-2; 12 bases align to TRBD2. The germline V gene has CDR1 SGHTA and CDR2 FQGNSA. Trimming cost V 5 bases and J 9 bases; bases outside gene matches: 13. The CDR3 runs to 17 residues. The CDR3, as DNA: TGTGCCAGCAGCCCTCCGCGACTAGCGGGAGCGACCAGGGAGCTGTTTTTT. Encoded protein: CASSPPRLAGATRELFF.

This chain joins TRBV6-1 and TRBJ2-7, with 8 bases matching TRBD1. V lost 1 base and J lost 2; bases outside the gene matches: 4. The CDR3 consists of 15 residues. Germline V CDR1 and CDR2: MNHNS, SASEGT. The DNA of the CDR3 is TGTGCCAGCAGTGAAGGGTCAGGGGGCACCTACGAGCAGTACTTC. Its protein is CASSEGSGGTYEQYF.

Comments on this clone: A far more abundant clone sits one base away, making this likely a read error. The genes are TRBV29-1 and TRBJ1-1; 9 bases line up with TRBD1. The CDR3 runs to 14 residues. Germline trimming cut 7 bases from V and 6 bases from J; bases unmatched to any gene: 12. Germline CDR1 reads SQVTM; CDR2 reads ANQGSEA. CDR3 nucleotide sequence: TGCAGCGGGATGCTACAGGGGGCGTGGGCTGAAGCTTTCTTT. It is translated as CSGMLQGAWAEAFF.

In its sample, this clone was seen once. The rearrangement joins TRBV7-9 to TRBJ2-1; D uncertain. V was cut by 1 base and J by 10 bases, with 8 bases left in between. The CDR3 sequence is 12 residues long. Germline-derived CDR1 and CDR2 are SEHNR and FQNEAQ (reference sequence). As DNA, the CDR3 is TGTGCCAGCAGCTTAGTTCCTCACGAGCAGTTCTTC. Translation gives CASSLVPHEQFF.

This clone came up a few times. J is TRBJ1-5 and V is TRBV7-8; D unresolved. This CDR3 is 12 amino acids long. Germline V gene lookup returns CDR1 SGHVS and CDR2 FQNEAQ. Between the trimmed V and J ends, which lost 4 bases and 3 bases, there was a span of 4 bases. CDR3 bases: TGTGCCAGCAGCTCCGACAATCAGCCCCAGCATTTT. Its translation: CASSSDNQPQHF.

Comment on this clone: A single base separates this from a much larger clone, so it may be a read error. Other DNA variants within this sample encode the same CDR3. The V gene is TRBV10-3, the J gene TRBJ2-7; 8 nucleotides line up with TRBD2. The V segment lost 10 bases and the J segment 10 bases; nucleotides outside the gene matches: 18. The length of the CDR3 is 14 residues. The germline CDR1 and CDR2 sequences are ENHRY and SYGVKD. CDR3 nucleotides: TGTGCCAGCGGTATAGCGGGATCTGGGGTCGAACAGTACTTC. This gives the protein CASGIAGSGVEQYF.